This passage covers 20 T cell receptor beta chains from one sample sequenced in a study of response to subunit inactivated influenza vaccine. Via MiXCR, TCRdb re-called the RT-PCR reads, giving one row per CDR3 protein. The table has approximately 200,000 distinct CDR3 sequences, 13% to 15% seen once. This specimen consisted of CD8+ T cells sorted from PBMCs, obtained less than 6 days after vaccination. All receptors derive from a man in his fifties or sixties who received an inactivated influenza vaccine.

The chain combines TRBV12-3 or TRBV12-4 with TRBJ2-1, with TRBD2 matching 15 bases. The junction had 6 bases not matched to a gene; V was cut back by 8 bases and J by 10 bases. This CDR3 contains 14 residues. The CDR3 protein is CASGGLAGGGEQFF. The CDR3 nucleotides are TGTGCCAGCGGGGGACTAGCGGGAGGAGGGGAGCAGTTCTTC.

The J gene is TRBJ2-5, the V gene TRBV7-8; 7 bases map to TRBD1. V lost 5 bases and J lost 5; bases outside the gene matches: 11. The germline gives CDR1 SGHVS, CDR2 FQNEAQ. CDR3 length equals 15 residues. The CDR3 here is CASSPRQGVYETQYF. The CDR3 coding sequence is TGTGCCAGCAGCCCGAGACAGGGAGTTTACGAGACCCAGTACTTC. The full variable domain, its missing parts supplied by reference TRBV7-8 and TRBJ2-5, is GAGVSQSPRYKVAKRGQDVALRCDPISGHVSLFWYQQALGQGPEFLTYFQNEAQLDKSGLPSDRFFAERPEGSVSTLKIQRTQQEDSAVYLCASSPRQGVYETQYFGPGTRLLVL.

In this sample, this clonotype turned up a few times. This chain links TRBV7-2 with TRBJ2-7, with D tentatively TRBD1 (5 bases). Germline V gene sequence: CDR1 SGHTA, CDR2 FQGNSA. V lost 1 base and J 8 bases, leaving 15 bases between the germline ends. CDR3 length: 14 amino acids. The CDR3 region has the DNA TGTGCCAGCAGCTTAGTCAGGGTCGCCCTCAAGCAGTACTTC. Translated: CASSLVRVALKQYF. The full variable domain, its missing parts supplied by reference TRBV7-2 and TRBJ2-7, is GAGVSQSPSNKVTEKGKDVELRCDPISGHTALYWYRQSLGQGLEFLIYFQGNSAPDKSGLPSDRFSAERTGGSVSTLTIQRTQQEDSAVYLCASSLVRVALKQYFGPGTRLTVT.

The rearrangement links TRBV13 to TRBJ2-7; TRBD1 matches at 9 bases. The CDR3 extends over 14 amino acids. Germline CDR1 is PRHDT and CDR2 is FYEKMQ (reference sequence). V was pared by 4 bases and J by 5 bases, with 6 bases of the junction left unmatched. As DNA, the CDR3 is TGTGCCAGCAGCTCCTGGGGGACAGGGAACGAGCAGTACTTC. Residues: CASSSWGTGNEQYF.

In this sample, this clonotype turned up a few times. The CDR3 spells CSGYRGETQYF. CDR3 DNA: TGCAGTGGATACAGGGGAGAGACCCAGTACTTC. V and J are TRBV20-1 and TRBJ2-5; 7 bases fit TRBD1. This CDR3 is built from 11 residues. Germline assignment: CDR1 DFQATT and CDR2 SNEGSKA (reference sequence). Germline trimming cut 7 bases from V and 4 bases from J; bases unmatched to any gene: 3.

This clonotype was seen a handful of times. J is TRBJ2-1 and V is TRBV6-5; 10 nucleotides align to TRBD1. The CDR3 totals 14 residues. The germline V gene has CDR1 MNHEY and CDR2 SVGAGI. Trimming removed 3 bases from V and 6 bases from J; junction bases left unmatched: 2. DNA for the CDR3: TGTGCCAGCAGTTATGGGACAGGGGTCAATGAGCAGTTCTTC. This translates into CASSYGTGVNEQFF.

The chain carries TRBV4-1 and TRBJ2-5; 9 bases agree with TRBD1. J lost 2 bases, V lost 4 bases, and 5 bases had no gene match. CDR1 MGHRA and CDR2 YSYEKL come from the germline V gene. There are 15 residues in the CDR3. The chain's CDR3 is CASSLTGGLQETQYF. Written as DNA, the CDR3 is TGCGCCAGCAGCCTTACAGGGGGCTTACAAGAGACCCAGTACTTC.

This clonotype has ten or more counts. The genes are TRBV7-2 and TRBJ2-1; 10 bases are shared with TRBD2. This CDR3 spans 14 amino acids. Germline V gene sequence: CDR1 SGHTA, CDR2 FQGNSA. V lost 3 bases, J lost 8 bases, and 4 bases stayed unmatched. The CDR3 region is CASSFLAGVDEQFF. In DNA, the CDR3 is TGTGCCAGCAGCTTCCTAGCGGGAGTGGATGAGCAGTTCTTC.

There are a few counts of this clonotype. J is TRBJ2-3 and V is TRBV28, with 9 bases lining up with TRBD2. Germline values: CDR1 MDHEN, CDR2 SYDVKM. The CDR3 is 15 residues long. The J segment lost 4 bases and the V segment lost 5 bases, leaving 7 bases of the junction unmatched. The CDR3 DNA sequence: TGTGCCAGCAGTCACGGGACTAGCATGCCAGATACGCAGTATTTT. This codes for CASSHGTSMPDTQYF. The entire variable domain, with the rest obtained from reference TRBV28 and TRBJ2-3, is as follows: DVKVTQSSRYLVKRTGEKVFLECVQDMDHENMFWYRQDPGLGLRLIYFSYDVKMKEKGDIPEGYSVSREKKERFSLILESASTNQTSMYLCASSHGTSMPDTQYFGPGTRLTVL.

The chain joins TRBV24-1 to TRBJ2-2, with D tentatively TRBD2 (6 bases). This CDR3 has 22 residues. The germline V gene encodes CDR1 KGHDR and CDR2 SFDVKD. The DNA of the CDR3 is TGTGGGACCATTTATTTGCAAATACTCCCCGACCCGGGAGAGGTTGACACCGGGGAGCTGTTTTTT. This codes for CGTIYLQILPDPGEVDTGELFF.

This clonotype was observed a few times. The chain is built from TRBV7-2 and TRBJ2-5, with TRBD2 matching over 7 bases. CDR3 size: 15 residues. Germline V gene data show CDR1 as SGHTA and CDR2 as FQGNSA. V was clipped by 1 base and J by 4 bases; unmatched bases: 6. CDR3 DNA sequence: TGTGCCAGCAGCTTAGGCGGCGGGAGAAGAGAGACCCAGTACTTC. As protein: CASSLGGGRRETQYF.

The J gene is TRBJ2-1, the V gene TRBV7-3; 16 bases match TRBD2. The CDR3 extends over 19 amino acids. Germline lookup yields CDR1 SGHTA and CDR2 FQGTGA. V lost 1 base to trimming and J lost 4 bases; unmatched junction nucleotides: 7. The DNA of the CDR3 is TGTGCCAGCAGCTTAAAGGGACTAGCGGGAGGGGTAGGTTACAATGAGCAGTTCTTC. Amino acids: CASSLKGLAGGVGYNEQFF.

The V and J genes are TRBV6-5 and TRBJ1-6; D gene unclear. V lost 0 bases to trimming and J lost 6 bases, with 9 bases between them. The germline V gene has CDR1 MNHEY and CDR2 SVGAGI. The CDR3 is 15 residues long. The CDR3 DNA follows: TGTGCCAGCAGTTACTCAGGAGGGTCTAATTCACCCCTCCACTTT. Protein: CASSYSGGSNSPLHF.

This clonotype has more than one count but fewer than ten. V and J are TRBV7-9 and TRBJ2-5; 8 bases fit TRBD1. The V gene's germline CDR1 is SEHNR and CDR2 FQNEAQ (reference sequence). Trimming cost V 1 base and J 5 bases; bases outside gene matches: 3. This CDR3 region has 14 residues. The CDR3 sequence is CASSLEQGVETQYF. In nucleotides, the CDR3 is TGTGCCAGCAGCTTAGAACAGGGGGTCGAGACCCAGTACTTC.

The chain combines TRBV6-1 with TRBJ2-5; D is perhaps TRBD1 or TRBD2 (5 bases each). Trimming took 5 bases from V and 5 from J, leaving 15 bases between them. The germline CDR1 and CDR2 sequences are MNHNS and SASEGT. The CDR3 runs 14 residues. Here the CDR3 reads CASSTALGDETQYF. Here the CDR3 DNA reads TGTGCCAGCAGTACCGCCTTGGGGGATGAGACCCAGTACTTC.

Only a few counts were recorded for this clonotype. V gene TRBV16 combines with J gene TRBJ1-6; D call uncertain. Germline CDR1 is KGHSY and CDR2 is FQNENV. The CDR3 sequence is 14 residues long. Trimming shortened V by 3 bases and J by 2 bases, and 5 bases separated the two germline ends. CDR3 region: CASSQGAYNSPLHF. The DNA for the CDR3 is TGTGCCAGCAGCCAGGGCGCCTATAATTCACCCCTCCACTTT.

Here the CDR3 DNA reads TGTGCCAGCAGTTTTGGACTAGCGGGGGTGCCCCGGCAGTTCTTC. This encodes CASSFGLAGVPRQFF. The rearrangement links TRBV12-3 or TRBV12-4 to TRBJ2-1; 13 bases align to TRBD2. Trimming removed 3 bases from V and 12 bases from J; junction bases left unmatched: 8. The CDR3 spans 15 residues.

There are a few counts of this clonotype. The chain couples TRBV30 to TRBJ2-2, with D unresolved. The V gene's germline CDR1 is GTSNPN and CDR2 SVGIG (reference sequence). V was clipped by 4 bases and J by 3 bases, with 9 bases between them. CDR3 length: 13 amino acids. CDR3 residues: CAWKLLYTGELFF. CDR3 bases: TGTGCCTGGAAGTTGTTATACACCGGGGAGCTGTTTTTT.

This clonotype was observed a few times. The CDR3 loop reads CASSPLAGGADTQYF. The CDR3 nucleotides read TGTGCCAGCAGCCCCCTAGCGGGGGGGGCAGATACGCAGTATTTT. The chain carries TRBV7-3 and TRBJ2-3; the match to TRBD2 covers 12 bases. Losses at the gene ends were 5 bases for V and 4 bases for J; bases not matched to a gene: 4. Germline loops: CDR1 SGHTA, CDR2 FQGTGA. CDR3 length: 15 amino acids.

This chain uses TRBV5-1 with TRBJ2-3; 8 bases map to TRBD2. Germline V lookup: CDR1 SGHRS, CDR2 YFSETQ. With V trimmed by 4 bases and J by 3 bases, 4 bases remained unmatched. CDR3 length equals 14 residues. The CDR3 DNA reads as TGCGCCAGCAGCGAAGCGGGGGCAACAGATACGCAGTATTTT. This sequence encodes CASSEAGATDTQYF.